The 9 T cell receptor beta chains given below trace back to one sample, sequenced in a study of T cell responses to AZD1222 COVID-19 vaccine. The protocol was immunoSEQ multiplex PCR, while the TCRdb copy is restricted to in-frame clones and leaves out a portion. This table has about 40,000 clones, roughly 88% appearing once. This material consisted of peripheral blood, taken 28 days after the second dose of the MenACWY control vaccine. These receptors were collected from an adult who received the MenACWY meningococcal vaccine as a control.

The chain employs TRBV11-2 and TRBJ1-4; no clear D. Germline V gene sequence: CDR1 SGHAT, CDR2 FQNNGV. This CDR3 contains 17 residues. V dropped 1 base and J dropped 2 bases, with 14 bases sitting between them. In nucleotides, the CDR3 is TGTGCCAGCAGCTTAGTAGTCCTCACTGGCACTAATGAAAAACTGTTTTTT. This codes for CASSLVVLTGTNEKLFF.

The chain combines TRBV7-3 with TRBJ2-1; TRBD2 is a possible D gene (5 bases). Germline CDR1 SGHTA, CDR2 FQGTGA. This CDR3 is 13 amino acids long. Trimming stripped 6 bases from V and 6 bases from J, with 12 bases between. This chain's CDR3 is CASSPLDPNEQFF. CDR3 nucleotide sequence: TGTGCCAGCAGTCCACTAGACCCCAATGAGCAGTTCTTC.

The chain recombines TRBV7-6 with TRBJ2-5; D is perhaps TRBD2 (6 bases). V lost 1 base, J lost 2 bases, and 11 bases lay in between. The CDR3 is 15 residues long. Germline loops: CDR1 SGHVS, CDR2 FNYEAQ. The CDR3 DNA is TGTGCCAGCAGCTTAGTGATAGGGAGGCAAGAGACCCAGTACTTC. Residues: CASSLVIGRQETQYF.

The rearrangement joins TRBV21-1 to TRBJ1-1; the table gives TRBD1 as D, unverified against the DNA. TRBV21-1 is reported as a pseudogene. CDR3 length equals 16 residues. The CDR3 protein is CASSADRDLLNTEAFF. For the CDR3, the DNA is TGTGCCAGCAGTGCTGACAGGGACCTATTGAACACTGAAGCTTTCTTT.

The chain has TRBV5-1 and TRBJ1-5; 7 bases match TRBD1. The germline CDR1 and CDR2 sequences are SGHRS and YFSETQ. Trimming cost V 0 bases and J 7 bases; bases outside gene matches: 1. The length of the CDR3 is 13 residues. CDR3 DNA sequence: TGCGCCAGCAGCTTGGAGGGGGCCCAGCCCCAGCATTTT. It encodes CASSLEGAQPQHF. The whole variable domain, remainder taken from reference TRBV5-1 and TRBJ1-5, is KAGVTQTPRYLIKTRGQQVTLSCSPISGHRSVSWYQQTPGQGLQFLFEYFSETQRNKGNFPGRFSGRQFSNSRSEMNVSTLELGDSALYLCASSLEGAQPQHFGDGTRLSIL.

DNA for the CDR3: TGCGCCAGCAGCTTGTTTGCATCCAACTATGGCTACACCTTC. Its translation: CASSLFASNYGYTF. The chain has TRBV5-1 and TRBJ1-2; D is undetermined. Germline V gene sequence: CDR1 SGHRS, CDR2 YFSETQ. V dropped 1 base and J dropped 2 bases, with 9 bases sitting between them. The CDR3 consists of 14 residues.

This rearrangement joins TRBV30 to TRBJ2-5; 8 bases fit TRBD2. With 5 bases clipped from V and 5 bases from J, the junction kept 13 bases outside the gene matches. Germline V gene data show CDR1 as GTSNPN and CDR2 as SVGIG (reference sequence). CDR3 length: 15 amino acids. Written as DNA, the CDR3 is TGTGCCTGGTCAAAGGTGACGGGGGGGCGGGAGACCCAGTACTTC. It is translated as CAWSKVTGGRETQYF.

In its sample, this clone was seen once. The chain employs TRBV19 and TRBJ2-7; 10 nucleotides align to TRBD2. This CDR3 spans 15 amino acids. Germline V gives CDR1 LNHDA, CDR2 SQIVND (reference sequence). The trim removed 4 bases at V and 1 base at J, leaving 4 bases unmatched. CDR3 loop: CASSRMTSGSYEQYF. CDR3 bases: TGTGCCAGTAGTAGAATGACTAGCGGGTCCTACGAGCAGTACTTC. Supplemented by reference TRBV19 and TRBJ2-7, the full variable domain reads DGGITQSPKYLFRKEGQNVTLSCEQNLNHDAMYWYRQDPGQGLRLIYYSQIVNDFQKGDIAEGYSVSREKKESFPLTVTSAQKNPTAFYLCASSRMTSGSYEQYFGPGTRLTVT.

This clone was counted once. The V call is TRBV10-2, the J call TRBJ2-3, with 10 bases that match TRBD2. The trim removed 7 bases at V and 1 base at J, leaving 2 bases unmatched. CDR3 length: 14 residues. Germline assignment: CDR1 WSHSY and CDR2 SAAADI. The CDR3 DNA follows: TGCGCCAGCACTGGGACTAGCGGCACAGATACGCAGTATTTT. It yields the protein CASTGTSGTDTQYF.